This record covers a single T cell receptor (beta chain). Its antigen is still unknown. Use of 60 Vbeta and 13 Jbeta primers characterized the PCR. Clones were read by immunoSEQ multiplex PCR, and TCRdb kept only the in-frame ones, dropping some. In the table there are 100,000 to 150,000 clones, roughly 76% of which are singletons. This CDR3 region has 15 residues. CDR1 is SGHRS, CDR2 YFSETQ, per germline. V dropped 0 bases and J dropped 2; count of bases not matched to a gene: 2. This specimen belongs to a study of cytomegalovirus exposure and HLA in healthy donors. Study in general: Among about 179 million T cells, an earlier analysis found around 100 million unique TCR beta sequences. Study results and caveats: Donors belonging to an Asian-associated ancestry cluster reportedly showed fewer N-insertions in productive TCRs than the 666-donor mean, according to what a later analysis found. In a later analysis, specific HLA alleles were associated with 15,000 to 20,000 TCR beta sequences at a 0.05 false discovery rate.

The gene calls are TRBV5-1 and TRBJ2-1, with TRBD1 matching over 7 bases. This sequence originates from a woman aged 45-65 years in good health and CMV-seronegative. Sequencing was carried out using PBMCs. CDR3 bases: TGCGCCAGCAGCTTGGGACAGGGTCCCTACAATGAGCAGTTCTTC. Translation gives CASSLGQGPYNEQFF.